The sequence of this TCR beta chain was determined in a study of cytomegalovirus exposure and HLA in healthy donors. Findings of the study overall: Cytomegalovirus-associated status was assigned to about 160 TCR beta chains.

The repertoire was sequenced with immunoSEQ multiplex PCR; TCRdb's copy has only in-frame clones and lacks some. The table lists under 250,000 clones, approximately 87% of them singletons. V dropped 8 bases and J dropped 5 bases, with 13 bases sitting between them. Germline V gives CDR1 WNHNN, CDR2 SYGVQD (reference sequence). The CDR3 spans 13 residues. A remark on this clone: Antigen specificity is unknown.

This chain connects TRBV10-1 to TRBJ2-1; D not resolved. The sample consisted of PBMCs. This TCR derives from a woman aged 18-29 years in good health and CMV-seronegative. The CDR3 reads CASSPKWNNEQFF. Written as DNA, the CDR3 is TGCGCCAGCTCCCCCAAGTGGAACAATGAGCAGTTCTTC.